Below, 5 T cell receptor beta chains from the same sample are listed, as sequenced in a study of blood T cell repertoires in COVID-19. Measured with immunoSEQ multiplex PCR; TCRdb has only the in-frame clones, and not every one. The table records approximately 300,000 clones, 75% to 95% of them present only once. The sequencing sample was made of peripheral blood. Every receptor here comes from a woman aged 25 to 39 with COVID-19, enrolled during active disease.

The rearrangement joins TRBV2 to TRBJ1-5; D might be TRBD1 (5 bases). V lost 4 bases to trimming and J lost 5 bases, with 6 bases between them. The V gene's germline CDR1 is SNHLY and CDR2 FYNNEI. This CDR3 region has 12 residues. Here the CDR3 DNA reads TGTGCCAGCAGTGGCAGGGATCAGCCCCAGCATTTT. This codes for CASSGRDQPQHF.

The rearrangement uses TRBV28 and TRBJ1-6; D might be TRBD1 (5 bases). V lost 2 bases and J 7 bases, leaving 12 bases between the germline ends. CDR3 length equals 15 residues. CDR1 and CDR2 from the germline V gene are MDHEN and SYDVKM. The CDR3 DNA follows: TGTGCCAGCAGTTTAGCGGGGGGGATCAATTCACCCCTCCACTTT. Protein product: CASSLAGGINSPLHF.

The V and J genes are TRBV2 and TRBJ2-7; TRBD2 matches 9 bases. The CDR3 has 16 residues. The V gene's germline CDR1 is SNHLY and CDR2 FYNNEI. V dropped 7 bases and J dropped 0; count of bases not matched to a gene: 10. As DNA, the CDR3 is TGTGCCAGCATAGTTCGTAGCGGGAGCCCCTCCTACGAGCAGTACTTC. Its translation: CASIVRSGSPSYEQYF.

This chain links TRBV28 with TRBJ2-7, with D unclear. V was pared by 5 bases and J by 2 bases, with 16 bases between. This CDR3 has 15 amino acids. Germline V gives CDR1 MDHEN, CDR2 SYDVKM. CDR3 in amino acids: CASSLMYRRTYEQYF. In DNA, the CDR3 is TGTGCCAGCAGTCTTATGTATCGTCGTACCTACGAGCAGTACTTC.

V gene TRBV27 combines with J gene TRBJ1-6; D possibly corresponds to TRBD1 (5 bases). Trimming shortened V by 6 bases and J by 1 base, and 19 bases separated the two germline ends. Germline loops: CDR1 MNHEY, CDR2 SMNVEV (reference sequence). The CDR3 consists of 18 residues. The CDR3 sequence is CASSRLARGGSYNSPLHF. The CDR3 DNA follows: TGTGCCAGCAGCCGACTAGCGAGGGGAGGATCCTATAATTCACCCCTCCACTTT.